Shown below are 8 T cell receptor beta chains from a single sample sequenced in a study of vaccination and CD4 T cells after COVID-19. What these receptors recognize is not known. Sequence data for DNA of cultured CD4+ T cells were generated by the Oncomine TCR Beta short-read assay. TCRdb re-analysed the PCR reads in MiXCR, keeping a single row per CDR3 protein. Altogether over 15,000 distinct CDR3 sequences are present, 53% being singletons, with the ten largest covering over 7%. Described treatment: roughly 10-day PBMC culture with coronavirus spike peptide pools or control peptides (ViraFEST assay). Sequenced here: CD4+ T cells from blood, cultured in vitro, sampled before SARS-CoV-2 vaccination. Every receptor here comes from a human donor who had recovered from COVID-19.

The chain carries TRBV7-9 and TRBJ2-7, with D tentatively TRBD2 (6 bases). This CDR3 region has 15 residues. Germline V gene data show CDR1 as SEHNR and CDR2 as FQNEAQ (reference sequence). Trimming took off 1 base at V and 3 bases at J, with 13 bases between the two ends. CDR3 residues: CASSLGDFPDYEQYF. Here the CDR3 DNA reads TGTGCCAGCAGCTTAGGGGACTTCCCCGACTACGAGCAGTACTTC.

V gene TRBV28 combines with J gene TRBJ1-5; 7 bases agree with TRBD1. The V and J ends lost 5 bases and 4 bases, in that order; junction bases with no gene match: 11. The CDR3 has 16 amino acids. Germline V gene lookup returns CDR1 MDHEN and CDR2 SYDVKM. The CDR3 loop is CASSHKRQGSNQPQHF. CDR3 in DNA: TGTGCCAGCAGTCACAAACGACAGGGATCTAATCAGCCCCAGCATTTT.

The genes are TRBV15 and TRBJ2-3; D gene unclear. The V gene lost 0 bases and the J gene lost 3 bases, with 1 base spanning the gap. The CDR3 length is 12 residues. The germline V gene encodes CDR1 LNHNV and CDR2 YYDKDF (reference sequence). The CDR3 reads CATSRETDTQYF. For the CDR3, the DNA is TGTGCCACCAGCAGAGAGACAGATACGCAGTATTTT.

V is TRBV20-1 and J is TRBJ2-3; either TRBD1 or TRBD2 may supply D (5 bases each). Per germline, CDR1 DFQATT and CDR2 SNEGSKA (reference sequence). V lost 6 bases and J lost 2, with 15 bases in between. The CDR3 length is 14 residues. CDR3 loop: CSALDLGTTDTQYF. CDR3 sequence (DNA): TGCAGTGCCCTCGACCTAGGGACCACAGATACGCAGTATTTT.

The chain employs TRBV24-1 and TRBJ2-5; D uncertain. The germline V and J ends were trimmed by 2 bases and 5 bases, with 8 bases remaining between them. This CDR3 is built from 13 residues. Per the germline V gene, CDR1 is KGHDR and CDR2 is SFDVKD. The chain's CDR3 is CATSDWVEETQYF. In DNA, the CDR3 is TGTGCCACCAGTGATTGGGTAGAGGAGACCCAGTACTTC.

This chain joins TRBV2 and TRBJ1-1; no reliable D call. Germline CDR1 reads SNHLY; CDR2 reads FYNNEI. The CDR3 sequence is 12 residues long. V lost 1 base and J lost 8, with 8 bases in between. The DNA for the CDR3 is TGTGCCAGCAGTGAAGTTTCGAGGGAAGCTTTCTTT. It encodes CASSEVSREAFF.

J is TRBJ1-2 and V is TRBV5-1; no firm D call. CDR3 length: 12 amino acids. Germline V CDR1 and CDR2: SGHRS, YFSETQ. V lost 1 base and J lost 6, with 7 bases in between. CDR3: CASSLNLNGYTF. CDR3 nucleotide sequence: TGCGCCAGCAGCTTGAACCTAAATGGCTACACCTTC.

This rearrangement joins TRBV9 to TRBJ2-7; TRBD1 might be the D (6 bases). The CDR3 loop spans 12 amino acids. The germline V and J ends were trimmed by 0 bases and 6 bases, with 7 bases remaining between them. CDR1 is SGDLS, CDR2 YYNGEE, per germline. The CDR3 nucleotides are TGTGCCAGCAGCGTAGTAGGGGGCGAGCAGTACTTC. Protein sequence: CASSVVGGEQYF.